This entry describes one TCR beta chain. No antigen is known for it. Profiled with immunoSEQ multiplex PCR; TCRdb holds only in-frame clones, not every one. The data show 35,000 to 50,000 clones, around two thirds seen once. These data belong to a study of PD-1 blockade in classical Hodgkin lymphoma. Across the whole study: Patients got intravenous nivolumab 3 mg/kg every 2 weeks.

Study-level points and caveats: The CD4+ diversity rise by C4D1 was clearest in complete responders.

The V segment lost 5 bases and the J segment 3 bases; nucleotides outside the gene matches: 9. CDR1 is SGHTA and CDR2 is FQGNSA in the germline V gene. CDR3 length: 16 residues. Time point in this sample: cycle 4 day 1 (C4D1), after five to seven weeks of nivolumab. There was relapse after autologous stem cell transplantation in every patient, and there was variation in brentuximab vedotin exposure. This clonotype was obtained from a human donor with classical Hodgkin lymphoma. The chain uses TRBV7-2 and TRBJ2-3; TRBD2 matches at 9 bases. This sample comprised peripheral blood mononuclear cells (PBMCs), obtained before the fourth cycle of nivolumab. CDR3: CASSPGSGRETDTQYF. CDR3 DNA sequence: TGTGCCAGCAGCCCCGGTAGCGGGAGAGAGACAGATACGCAGTATTTT.